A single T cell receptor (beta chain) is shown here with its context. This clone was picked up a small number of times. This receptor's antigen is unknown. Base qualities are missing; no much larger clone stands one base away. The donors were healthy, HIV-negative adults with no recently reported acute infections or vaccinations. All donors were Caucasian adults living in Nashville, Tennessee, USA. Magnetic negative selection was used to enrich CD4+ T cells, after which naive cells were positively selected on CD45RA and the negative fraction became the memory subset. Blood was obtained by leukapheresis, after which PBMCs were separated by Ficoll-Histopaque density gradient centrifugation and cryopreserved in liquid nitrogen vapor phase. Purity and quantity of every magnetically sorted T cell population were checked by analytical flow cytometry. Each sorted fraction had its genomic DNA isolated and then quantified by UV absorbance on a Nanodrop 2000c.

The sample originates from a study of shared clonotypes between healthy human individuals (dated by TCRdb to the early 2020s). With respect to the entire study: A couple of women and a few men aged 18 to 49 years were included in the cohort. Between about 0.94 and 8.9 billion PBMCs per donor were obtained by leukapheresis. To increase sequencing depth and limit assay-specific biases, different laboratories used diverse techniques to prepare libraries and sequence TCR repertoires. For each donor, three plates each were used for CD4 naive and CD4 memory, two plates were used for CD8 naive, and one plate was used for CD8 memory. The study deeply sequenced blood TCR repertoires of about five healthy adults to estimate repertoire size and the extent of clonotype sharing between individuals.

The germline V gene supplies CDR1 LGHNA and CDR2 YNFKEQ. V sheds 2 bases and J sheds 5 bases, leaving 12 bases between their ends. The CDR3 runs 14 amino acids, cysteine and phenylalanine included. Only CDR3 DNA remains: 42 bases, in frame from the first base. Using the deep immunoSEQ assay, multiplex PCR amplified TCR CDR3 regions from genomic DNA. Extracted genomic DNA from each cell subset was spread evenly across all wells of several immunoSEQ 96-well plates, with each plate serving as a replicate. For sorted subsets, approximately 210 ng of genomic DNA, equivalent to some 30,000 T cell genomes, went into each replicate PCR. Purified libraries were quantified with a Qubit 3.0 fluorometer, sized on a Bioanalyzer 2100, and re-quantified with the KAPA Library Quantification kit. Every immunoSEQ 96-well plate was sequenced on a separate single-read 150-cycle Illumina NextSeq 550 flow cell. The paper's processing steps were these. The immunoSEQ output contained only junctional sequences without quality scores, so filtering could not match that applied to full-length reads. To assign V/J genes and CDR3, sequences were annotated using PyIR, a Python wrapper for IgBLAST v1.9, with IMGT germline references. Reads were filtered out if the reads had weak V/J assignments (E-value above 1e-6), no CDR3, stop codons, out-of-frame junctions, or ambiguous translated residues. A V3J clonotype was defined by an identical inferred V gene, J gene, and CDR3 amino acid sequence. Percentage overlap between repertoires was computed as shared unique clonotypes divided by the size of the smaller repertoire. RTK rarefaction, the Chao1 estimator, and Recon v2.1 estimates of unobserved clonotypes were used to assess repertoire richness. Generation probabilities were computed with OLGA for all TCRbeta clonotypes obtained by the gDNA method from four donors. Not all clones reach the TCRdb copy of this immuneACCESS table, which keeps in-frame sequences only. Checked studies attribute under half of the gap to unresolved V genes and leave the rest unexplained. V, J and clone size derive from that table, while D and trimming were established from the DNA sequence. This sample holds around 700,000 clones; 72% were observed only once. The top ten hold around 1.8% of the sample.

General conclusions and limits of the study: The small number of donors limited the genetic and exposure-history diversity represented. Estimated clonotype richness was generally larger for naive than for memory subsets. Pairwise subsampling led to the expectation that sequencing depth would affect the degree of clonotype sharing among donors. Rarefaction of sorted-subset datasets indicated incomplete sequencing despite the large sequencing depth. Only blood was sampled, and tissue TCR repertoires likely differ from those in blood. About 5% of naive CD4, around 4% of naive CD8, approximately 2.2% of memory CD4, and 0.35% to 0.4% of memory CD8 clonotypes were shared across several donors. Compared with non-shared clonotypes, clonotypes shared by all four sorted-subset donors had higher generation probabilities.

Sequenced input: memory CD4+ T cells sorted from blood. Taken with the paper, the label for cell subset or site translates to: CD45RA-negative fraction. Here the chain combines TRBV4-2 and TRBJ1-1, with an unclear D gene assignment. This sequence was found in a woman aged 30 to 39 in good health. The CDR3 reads CASSQYPEGTEAFF. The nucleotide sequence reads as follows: TGTGCCAGCAGCCAATACCCCGAAGGTACTGAAGCTTTCTTT.